Listed below are T cell receptor beta chains from one sample, sequenced in a study of blood T cell repertoires in COVID-19. TCRdb keeps only in-frame clones here, not all; method: immunoSEQ multiplex PCR. In the table there are around 160,000 clones, around 83% of which are singletons. The sample consisted of PBMCs or T cells enriched from blood (not recorded which). The receptors were gathered from a woman aged 50 to 65 who had been exposed to COVID-19. Both conserved end residues are trimmed from each CDR3. Clone size is stated in some rows and not others, as once, few, many or a class when expanded.

TRBJ2-7 | . | TRBV6-5 | ASTTGLSSYEQY
TRBJ2-7 | . | TRBV7-2 | ASSLVRLAGYEQY
TRBJ1-5 | few | TRBV7-2 | ASRTRGDSNQPQH
TRBJ2-1 | . | TRBV7-3 | ASSLPGQGRREQF
TRBJ2-2 | . | TRBV7-3 | ASSPPGGGKGTGELF
TRBJ2-7 | . | TRBV7-6 | ASSLAGADPSYEQY
TRBJ1-2 | once | TRBV7-2 | ASSFPGQFYGYT
TRBJ2-2 | once | TRBV19 | ASSIEGIQASGELF
TRBJ1-4 | . | TRBV28 | ASSSSLARSEKLF
TRBJ1-2 | . | TRBV7-2 | ASSLAQLGGTNYGYT
TRBJ1-5 | . | TRBV5-6 | ASSYRTGWDQPQH
TRBJ2-1 | once | TRBV13 | ASSLRRGSYNEQF
TRBJ2-2 | few | TRBV19 | ASSNLRGRRTGELF
TRBJ2-1 | . | TRBV7-6 | ASSAKRGGSYEQF
TRBJ2-7 | . | TRBV10-3 | AISEGTGTGAYEQY
TRBJ1-4 | . | TRBV4-2 | ASSQDGRGREKLF
TRBJ1-2 | few | TRBV7-6 | ASSSTGGYGGYT
TRBJ2-7 | . | TRBV7-8 | ASSLATGEFEQY
TRBJ2-2 | many | TRBV6-4 | ASSDSGGQSGELF
TRBJ1-5 | . | TRBV7-6 | ASSLGQFSNQPQH
TRBJ2-4 | . | TRBV10-1 | ASSDPRETKNIQY
TRBJ2-1 | . | TRBV27 | ASSPVRDYNEQF
TRBJ2-6 | . | TRBV27 | ASSPRQGSSSGANVLT
TRBJ1-2 | . | TRBV27 | ASSPDETGGYYGYT
TRBJ2-2 | . | TRBV3-1/TRBV3-2 | ASRERGNTGELF
TRBJ1-5 | once | TRBV5-8 | ASTGGTYSNQPQH
TRBJ2-2 | . | TRBV4-3 | ASSPRVANTGELF
TRBJ2-7 | . | TRBV6-2/TRBV6-3 | ASSYSTRGGRHFFSYEQY
TRBJ2-7 | few | TRBV7-9 | ASSQTVLSYEQY
TRBJ2-7 | . | TRBV7-7 | ASSWTQGREQY
TRBJ1-4 | once | TRBV27 | ASSLSTGLGEKLF
TRBJ2-5 | . | TRBV7-9 | ASSPRDRDQETQY
TRBJ1-3 | . | TRBV21-1 | ASPQGAPFSSGNTIY
TRBJ1-1 | . | TRBV11-2 | ASSLVVAGTEAF
TRBJ2-5 | . | TRBV9 | ASSVGGRARETQY
TRBJ2-1 | . | TRBV12-5 | ASGLVQGQF
TRBJ2-7 | . | TRBV12-3/TRBV12-4 | ASSLEVPYEQY
TRBJ2-5 | few | TRBV5-4 | ASSLSDQETQY
TRBJ2-5 | . | TRBV24-1 | ATSEGGSPGETQY
TRBJ1-2 | . | TRBV5-6 | ASSLGGEDYGYT
TRBJ2-1 | . | TRBV10-1 | ASSVRLAGYNEQF
TRBJ2-4 | . | TRBV19 | ASSIGRLAGVRAKNIQY
TRBJ2-1 | . | TRBV4-1 | ASSPSGREGVEQF
TRBJ1-1 | . | TRBV5-1 | ASSLYPGNTEAF
TRBJ2-3 | . | TRBV5-6 | ASSPIGGGSRLTDTQY
TRBJ2-1 | . | TRBV4-3 | ASSPGGQTYNEQF
TRBJ2-5 | . | TRBV4-1 | ASSQDVAGALQETQY
TRBJ2-1 | . | TRBV4-1 | ASSGYSISYNEQF
TRBJ1-4 | . | TRBV2 | ASRGDRVNEKLF
TRBJ2-1 | . | TRBV11-2 | ASTLRGGSYNEQF
TRBJ2-2 | . | TRBV6-1 | ASSEGTPNTGELF
TRBJ1-4 | . | TRBV7-9 | ASSLEGVEKLF
TRBJ2-7 | . | TRBV9 | ASSALSASYEQY
TRBJ1-5 | . | TRBV7-9 | ASSEGGSQPQH
TRBJ1-4 | . | TRBV29-1 | SVEGQGGEKLF
TRBJ2-7 | . | TRBV5-1 | ASSLEGQGARAGEQY
TRBJ2-5 | . | TRBV11-2 | ASGGVRETQY